The following is a TCR beta chain sequence with its context. Its target is unknown. The source of the sample is a study of cytomegalovirus exposure and HLA in healthy donors. Regarding the study as a whole: Later analysis suggested most CMV-associated TCR beta chains were HLA-restricted.

The PCR ran on 60 Vbeta and 13 Jbeta primers. Only in-frame clones appear in the TCRdb table, and some are missing; sequencing was by immunoSEQ multiplex PCR. The sample lists 250,000 to 350,000 clones, 80% seen once, with more than 0.3% in the top ten. The sequenced sample was PBMCs. This TCR was recovered from a girl aged 2-10 years in good health and CMV-seronegative.

The CDR3 nucleotides are TGTGCCAGCAGTTATAGAGTACCGAATTCACCCCTCCACTTT. As protein: CASSYRVPNSPLHF. The chain joins TRBV25-1 to TRBJ1-6; no clear D gene. CDR1 is MGHDK and CDR2 is SYGVNS in the germline V gene. Trimming left V 5 bases short and J 7 bases short, with 12 bases between. The CDR3 spans 14 residues.